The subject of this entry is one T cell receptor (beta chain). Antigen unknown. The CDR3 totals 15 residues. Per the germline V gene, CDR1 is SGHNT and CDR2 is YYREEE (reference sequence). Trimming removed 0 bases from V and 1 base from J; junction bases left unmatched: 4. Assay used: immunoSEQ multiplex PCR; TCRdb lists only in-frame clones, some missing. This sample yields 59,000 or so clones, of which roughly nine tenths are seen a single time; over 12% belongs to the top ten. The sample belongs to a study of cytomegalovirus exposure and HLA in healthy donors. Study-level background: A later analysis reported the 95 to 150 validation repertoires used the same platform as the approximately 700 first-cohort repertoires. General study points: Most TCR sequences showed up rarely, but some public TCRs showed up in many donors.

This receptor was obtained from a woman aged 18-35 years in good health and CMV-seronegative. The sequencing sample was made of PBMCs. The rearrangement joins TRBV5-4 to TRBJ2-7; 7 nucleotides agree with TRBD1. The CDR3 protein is CASSLVDRSSYEQYF. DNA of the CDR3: TGTGCCAGCAGCTTGGTGGACAGGTCTTCCTACGAGCAGTACTTC.